These 31 T cell receptor beta chains came from one sample sequenced in a study of blood T cell repertoires in COVID-19. The method was immunoSEQ multiplex PCR; TCRdb's version includes in-frame clones alone and lacks a portion of them. This table has 150,000 to 200,000 clones, around 82% appearing once. The specimen was peripheral blood. These receptors were collected from an elderly man with COVID-19, enrolled during active disease.

This chain joins TRBV12-3 or TRBV12-4 and TRBJ1-6; tentatively, D is TRBD1 (6 bases). The length of the CDR3 is 13 residues. The V and J ends lost 5 bases and 8 bases respectively, with 10 bases between them. The CDR3 DNA follows: TGTGCCAGCAGTATCAGACAGGATTCACCCCTCCACTTT. Translating gives CASSIRQDSPLHF.

This chain uses TRBV4-2 with TRBJ2-7, with D possibly TRBD2 on 6 matching bases. The ends were cut back, 0 bases at V and 3 bases at J, with 12 bases in the middle. Per germline, CDR1 LGHNA and CDR2 YNFKEQ. This CDR3 spans 15 amino acids. The CDR3 coding sequence is TGTGCCAGCAGCCAAGATCGGGGAGGAGTCTACGAGCAGTACTTC. This gives the protein CASSQDRGGVYEQYF.

The rearrangement joins TRBV10-2 to TRBJ2-7, with D possibly TRBD1 on 6 matching bases. With 2 bases removed from V and 0 bases from J, the gap between germline ends came to 11 bases. The germline V gene encodes CDR1 WSHSY and CDR2 SAAADI. This CDR3 has 15 amino acids. The CDR3 here is CASSEQGLLSYEQYF. CDR3 in DNA: TGCGCCAGCAGTGAGCAGGGGTTGCTCTCCTACGAGCAGTACTTC.

This clone was seen once. The J gene is TRBJ2-7, the V gene TRBV4-1; TRBD1 might be the D (6 bases). This CDR3 spans 15 amino acids. Trimming stripped 1 base from V and 0 bases from J, with 10 bases between. In germline, CDR1 is MGHRA, CDR2 YSYEKL. The CDR3 reads CASSQVRDTSYEQYF. CDR3 nucleotide sequence: TGCGCCAGCAGCCAAGTGAGGGACACCTCCTACGAGCAGTACTTC.

This CDR3 reads CASSSSGGKNEKLFF. Written as DNA, the CDR3 is TGTGCCAGCAGCTCGAGCGGGGGTAAAAATGAAAAACTGTTTTTT. This chain connects TRBV7-9 to TRBJ1-4, with D possibly matching TRBD1 (5 bases). V lost 4 bases and J lost 5, with 14 bases in between. The CDR3 has 15 amino acids. The germline CDR1 and CDR2 sequences are SEHNR and FQNEAQ (reference sequence).

The V gene is TRBV4-3, the J gene TRBJ1-1, with D hard to call. The germline V gene has CDR1 LGHNA and CDR2 YSLEER. The CDR3 covers 12 residues. V was pared by 0 bases and J by 4 bases, with 3 bases between. The CDR3 here is CASSQDRTEAFF. The CDR3 DNA is TGCGCCAGCAGCCAAGATCGCACTGAAGCTTTCTTT.

The V call is TRBV7-2, the J call TRBJ2-5; D call uncertain. Trimming took off 4 bases at V and 5 bases at J, with 11 bases between the two ends. Germline V CDR1 and CDR2: SGHTA, FQGNSA. There are 13 residues in the CDR3. CDR3 amino acids: CASSSSTRETQYF. DNA of the CDR3: TGTGCCAGCAGCTCTTCCACGAGGGAGACCCAGTACTTC.

The V and J genes are TRBV5-4 and TRBJ2-2; a weak D match, TRBD2 (5 bases). The CDR3 contains 13 residues. Trimming took 2 bases from V and 6 from J, leaving 8 bases between them. Germline CDR1 SGHNT, CDR2 YYREEE (reference sequence). CDR3 sequence (DNA): TGTGCCAGCAGCTTACAACTAGCCGGGGAGCTGTTTTTT. It specifies CASSLQLAGELFF.

This clone was picked up one time. This sequence joins TRBV18 and TRBJ1-5, with D perhaps TRBD1 (6 bases). Germline CDR1 is KGHSH and CDR2 is LQKENI. The CDR3 extends over 14 amino acids. Between the trimmed V and J ends, which lost 3 bases and 6 bases, there was a span of 12 bases. Written as DNA, the CDR3 is TGTGCCAGCTCACCGAATTACAGGGCTCAGCCCCAGCATTTT. This gives the protein CASSPNYRAQPQHF.

The CDR3 loop is CASSLGGSGPNEQFF. The CDR3 DNA reads TGTGCCAGCAGTTTGGGCGGTTCAGGGCCCAATGAGCAGTTCTTC. The V and J genes are TRBV6-5 and TRBJ2-1; perhaps TRBD1 as D (5 bases). CDR1 is MNHEY and CDR2 is SVGAGI in the germline V gene. Deletions cut 4 bases from V and 6 bases from J, with 16 bases between. There are 15 residues in the CDR3.

V is TRBV3-1 (or the pseudogene TRBV3-2) and J is TRBJ2-5, with TRBD1 matching over 10 bases. The V gene's germline CDR1 is LGHDT and CDR2 YNNKEL (reference sequence). The junction had 3 bases not matched to a gene; V was cut back by 4 bases and J by 4 bases. This CDR3 has 14 residues. In nucleotides, the CDR3 is TGTGCCAGCAGCCCCCGGGACAGGGGAGAGACCCAGTACTTC. It codes for CASSPRDRGETQYF.

The chain has TRBV6-2 or TRBV6-3 and TRBJ2-1; 14 nucleotides agree with TRBD2. Germline values: CDR1 MNHEY, CDR2 SVGEGT. V trimming: 4 bases; J trimming: 7 bases; junction bases outside the gene matches: 6. The CDR3 runs to 16 residues. In nucleotides, the CDR3 is TGTGCCAGCAGTTCCGGACTAGCGGGGGGATATAATGAGCAGTTCTTC. It encodes CASSSGLAGGYNEQFF.

The rearrangement uses TRBV5-1 and TRBJ1-2; no definite D call. V lost 4 bases to trimming and J lost 4 bases, with 17 bases between them. The CDR3 covers 15 residues. The germline V gene has CDR1 SGHRS and CDR2 YFSETQ. For the CDR3, the DNA is TGCGCCAGCAGCCTGGCCGGGCAACGGGGCTATGGCTACACCTTC. Translation: CASSLAGQRGYGYTF.

The V and J genes are TRBV9 and TRBJ1-4; no reliable D call. CDR1 and CDR2 (germline): SGDLS, YYNGEE. The V and J ends lost 1 base and 4 bases respectively, with 8 bases between them. The CDR3 runs 14 residues. In DNA form, the CDR3 reads TGTGCCAGCAGCGTAACCCAGGATAATGAAAAACTGTTTTTT. This encodes CASSVTQDNEKLFF.

The chain recombines TRBV18 with TRBJ2-7, with D maybe TRBD2 (6 bases). Deletions cut 3 bases from V and 3 bases from J, with 9 bases between. The germline V gene encodes CDR1 KGHSH and CDR2 LQKENI. The CDR3 extends over 13 amino acids. The CDR3 spells CASSPGSVYEQYF. Here the CDR3 DNA reads TGTGCCAGCTCACCCGGGAGCGTCTACGAGCAGTACTTC.

The chain recombines TRBV19 with TRBJ2-2; D uncertain. Trimming left V 3 bases short and J 1 base short, with 3 bases between. CDR1 is LNHDA and CDR2 is SQIVND in the germline V gene (reference sequence). This CDR3 has 13 amino acids. Written as DNA, the CDR3 is TGTGCCAGTAGTATCCTGAACACCGGGGAGCTGTTTTTT. The encoded protein is CASSILNTGELFF.

V and J are TRBV7-9 and TRBJ2-2; D is undetermined. The CDR3 extends over 12 amino acids. Trimming stripped 4 bases from V and 8 bases from J, with 8 bases between. Germline V gene data show CDR1 as SEHNR and CDR2 as FQNEAQ (reference sequence). CDR3 in DNA: TGTGCCAGCAGCTATCCGAGTGGGGAGCTGTTTTTT. Translated, it gives CASSYPSGELFF.

This chain connects TRBV7-9 to TRBJ2-4; 8 positions agree with TRBD1. V shed 5 bases, J shed 6 bases, and the junction held 6 bases outside the gene matches. Germline CDR1 reads SEHNR; CDR2 reads FQNEAQ (reference sequence). The length of the CDR3 is 14 residues. Here the CDR3 reads CASSETGDRNIQYF. CDR3 nucleotide sequence: TGTGCCAGCAGCGAGACAGGGGACAGAAACATTCAGTACTTC.

The CDR3 nucleotides are TGTGCCAGCAGCTCCTACGGACAGGGGGGCAATACGCAGTATTTT. Encoded protein: CASSSYGQGGNTQYF. The chain combines TRBV5-6 with TRBJ2-3, with TRBD1 matching over 10 bases. Looked up from germline, CDR1 is SGHDT and CDR2 is YYEEEE. V lost 3 bases, J lost 7 bases, and 8 bases stayed unmatched. The length of the CDR3 is 15 residues.

The V and J genes are TRBV9 and TRBJ1-4, with TRBD1 identical over 8 bases. The germline V gene encodes CDR1 SGDLS and CDR2 YYNGEE. Trimming took 0 bases from V and 5 from J; bases not matched to a gene: 0. This CDR3 has 14 amino acids. The DNA for the CDR3 is TGTGCCAGCAGCGTAGGACAGGGGAATGAAAAACTGTTTTTT. Protein product: CASSVGQGNEKLFF. The full variable domain, with the rest looked up from reference TRBV9 and TRBJ1-4, is DSGVTQTPKHLITATGQRVTLRCSPRSGDLSVYWYQQSLDQGLQFLIQYYNGEERAKGNILERFSAQQFPDLHSELNLSSLELGDSALYFCASSVGQGNEKLFFGSGTQLSVL.

The genes are TRBV6-6 and TRBJ2-7; D is perhaps TRBD1 (5 bases). This CDR3 has 14 residues. V shed 11 bases and J shed 5 bases, with 22 bases lying between them. Germline V gene sequence: CDR1 MNHNY, CDR2 SVGAGI (reference sequence). The CDR3 DNA is TGTGCCTTAGGTACGACAGACTTCCCCAACGAGCAGTACTTC. This translates into CALGTTDFPNEQYF.

The V call is TRBV21-1, the J call TRBJ2-4; TRBD1 was called by the table and not checked on the DNA. TRBV21-1 is tagged as a pseudogene. The CDR3 is 15 amino acids. This CDR3 is CASSKVGDSYDIQYF. In nucleotides, the CDR3 is TGTGCCAGCAGCAAAGTAGGGGACAGTTATGACATTCAGTACTTC.

V gene TRBV5-1 combines with J gene TRBJ1-2, with a tentative D call TRBD1 (5 bases). This CDR3 has 13 residues. V lost 4 bases, J lost 2 bases, and 9 bases lay in between. Germline assignment: CDR1 SGHRS and CDR2 YFSETQ. The CDR3 protein is CASSPRANYGYTF. The CDR3 DNA is TGCGCCAGCAGCCCCAGGGCCAACTATGGCTACACCTTC.

This CDR3 is CASSLTETQYF. The CDR3 DNA follows: TGTGCCAGCAGCCTAACGGAGACCCAGTACTTC. This chain links TRBV5-5 with TRBJ2-5; no clear D. Germline CDR1 SGHKS, CDR2 YYEKEE (reference sequence). The CDR3 runs to 11 residues. V lost 4 bases, J lost 5 bases, and 6 bases lay in between. Combining the CDR3 with reference TRBV5-5 and TRBJ2-5 gives the whole variable domain DAGVTQSPTHLIKTRGQQVTLRCSPISGHKSVSWYQQVLGQGPQFIFQYYEKEERGRGNFPDRFSARQFPNYSSELNVNALLLGDSALYLCASSLTETQYFGPGTRLLVL.

V usage is TRBV10-3 and J usage is TRBJ1-4, with D possibly TRBD1 on 6 matching bases. This CDR3 has 13 residues. V was trimmed by 0 bases and J by 13 bases, leaving 12 bases between them. The germline V gene encodes CDR1 ENHRY and CDR2 SYGVKD. The CDR3 DNA sequence: TGTGCCATCAGTGAGTCGAGGACAGAGGCACTGTTTTTT. It codes for CAISESRTEALFF.

This clone was recorded once. V gene TRBV12-3 or TRBV12-4 combines with J gene TRBJ1-1; D gene uncertain. The V and J ends lost 3 bases and 3 bases respectively, with 8 bases between them. The CDR3 is made up of 13 amino acids. The CDR3 protein is CASSLTGDTEAFF. Here the CDR3 DNA reads TGTGCCAGCAGTTTGACGGGAGACACTGAAGCTTTCTTT.

This rearrangement joins TRBV5-1 to TRBJ2-5; a possible D gene is TRBD1 (6 bases). The CDR3 consists of 14 residues. The germline V gene encodes CDR1 SGHRS and CDR2 YFSETQ. The ends were cut back, 0 bases at V and 1 base at J, with 7 bases in the middle. This CDR3 is CASSLGGPQETQYF. CDR3 nucleotides: TGCGCCAGCAGCTTGGGGGGGCCCCAAGAGACCCAGTACTTC. Based on the CDR3 plus reference TRBV5-1 and TRBJ2-5, the full variable domain is KAGVTQTPRYLIKTRGQQVTLSCSPISGHRSVSWYQQTPGQGLQFLFEYFSETQRNKGNFPGRFSGRQFSNSRSEMNVSTLELGDSALYLCASSLGGPQETQYFGPGTRLLVL.

The chain uses TRBV14 and TRBJ1-6, with D maybe TRBD1 (5 bases). Germline V gene sequence: CDR1 SGHDN, CDR2 FVKESK. CDR3 length equals 16 residues. Between the trimmed V and J ends, which lost 4 bases and 7 bases, there was a span of 17 bases. As DNA, the CDR3 is TGTGCCAGCAGCCCGCGGCAAGGGGCCACGAATTCACCCCTCCACTTT. This codes for CASSPRQGATNSPLHF.

This clone has just a few counts. The chain couples TRBV5-1 to TRBJ2-2; 9 bases are shared with TRBD1. CDR1 is SGHRS and CDR2 is YFSETQ in the germline V gene. This CDR3 is 17 amino acids long. V shed 0 bases and J 1 base; nucleotides not matched to a gene: 4. CDR3 in DNA: TGCGCCAGCAGCTTGGAATACAGGGGGCTGAACACCGGGGAGCTGTTTTTT. Protein product: CASSLEYRGLNTGELFF.

This chain joins TRBV6-5 and TRBJ2-2; maybe TRBD1 (5 bases). The CDR3 extends over 16 amino acids. Germline CDR1 reads MNHEY; CDR2 reads SVGAGI. Deletions cut 0 bases from V and 5 bases from J, with 13 bases between. CDR3 loop: CASSYSRNPGTGELFF. CDR3 sequence (DNA): TGTGCCAGCAGTTACTCGCGGAACCCAGGGACCGGGGAGCTGTTTTTT.

J is TRBJ1-1 and V is TRBV6-5, with D uncertain. There are 15 residues in the CDR3. The V gene's germline CDR1 is MNHEY and CDR2 SVGAGI. V was pared by 6 bases and J by 0 bases, with 14 bases between. CDR3: CASRPEEGVNTEAFF. The CDR3 coding sequence is TGTGCCAGCAGACCGGAGGAGGGAGTGAACACTGAAGCTTTCTTT.